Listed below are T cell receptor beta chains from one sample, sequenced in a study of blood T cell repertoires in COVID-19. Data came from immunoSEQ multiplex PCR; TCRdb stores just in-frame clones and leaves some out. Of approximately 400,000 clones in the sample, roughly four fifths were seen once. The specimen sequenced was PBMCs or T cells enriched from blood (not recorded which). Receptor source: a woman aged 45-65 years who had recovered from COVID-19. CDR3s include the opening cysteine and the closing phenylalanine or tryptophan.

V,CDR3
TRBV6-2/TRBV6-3,CASSPTVGQGYGYTF
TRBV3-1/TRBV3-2,CASSPLPGGKTGGTEAFF
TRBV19,CASSKGGQVRGNEQFF
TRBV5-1,CASSRSRETGELFF
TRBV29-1,CSVEGTGLLEAFF
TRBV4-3,CASSQDSSSDTEAFF
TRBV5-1,CASSLYSDSWKQYF
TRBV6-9,CARPKPHQGGGSHEQYF
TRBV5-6,CASSINRVGGYTF
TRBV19,CASSIQGLRLNEQFF
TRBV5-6,CASIRTDTGYEQFF
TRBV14,CASSQVPSGSWETQYF
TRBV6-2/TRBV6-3,CASSSWGADTQYF
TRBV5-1,CASSWGDRMNTEAFF
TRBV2,CASRTVDTGGYGYTF
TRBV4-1,CASSQDLSVNTEAFF
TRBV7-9,CASSAGQGMAAQYF
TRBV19,CASSGGQGNGYTF
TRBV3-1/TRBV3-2,CASSPSGWDNQQFF
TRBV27,CASQGLTEAFF
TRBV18,CASEGGEQYF
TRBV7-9,CATGIGGTNEKLFF
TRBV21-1,CASSTHATREHEQYF
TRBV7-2,CASSQSRGAYGYTF
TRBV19,CASSMYSRNQPQHF
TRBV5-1,CASSLDGVLSGELFF
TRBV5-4,CASSEQGVYEKLFF
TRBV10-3,CAISVEGAVYGYTF
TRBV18,CASSPQLAGATDTQYF
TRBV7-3,CASSPQGAIGTEAFF
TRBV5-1,CASGRGGAGETQYF
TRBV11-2,CASSRDRDYGYTF
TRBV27,CASSYRTGGSYGYTF
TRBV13,CASSPDRGASPLHF
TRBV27,CASKQGQETQYF
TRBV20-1,CSASPGDGYTF
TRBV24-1,CATSGTSGYNEQFF
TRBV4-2,CASSKRGRSEKLFF
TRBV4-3,CASSQYGGGQGNSPLHF
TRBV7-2,CASSLLGGTAEAFF
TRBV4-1,CASSQDIPVGYTF
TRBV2,CASRRDRGRSEAFF
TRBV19,CASSMGQGKQFF
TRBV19,CASSLQGKVPDTQYF
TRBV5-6,CASSLVPGQGTDTQYF
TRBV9,CASSAGQATPLHF
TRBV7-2,CASSFSRGQGINYGYTF
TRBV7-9,CARDLQGGEQFF
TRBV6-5,CASSSPRQGYTEQYF
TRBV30,CAWSGQGGSHGYTF
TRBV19,CASRNAGQGRRLYF
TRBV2,CASSPDRVGKGQPQHF
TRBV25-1,CASTPGREGPWGNEKLFF
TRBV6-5,CASSYRGAPMNTEAFF
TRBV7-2,CASSPGKERGYTF